This T cell receptor (beta chain) appears in the sequencing data of a study of early T cells in non-severe SARS-CoV-2 infection. Study details: Whole-blood bulk RNA, unsorted, was sequenced, and chains were unpaired. Whole-study results and caveats: Private and CD4 specificities were missed by VDJdb matching, which favored anti-spike CD8 responses.

The table lists this clonotype with many counts. What it binds is not known. Unique molecular identifiers were added to individual cDNA molecules. In TCRdb, the 5' RACE reads were re-called with MiXCR into one record per CDR3 protein. The sample has over 45,000 distinct CDR3 sequences; more than 13% are singletons. This CDR3 spans 14 amino acids. Trimming stripped 5 bases from V and 4 bases from J, with 13 bases between. Specimen: whole blood, collected at baseline. The chain is built from TRBV12-3 or TRBV12-4 and TRBJ2-3, with a tentative D call TRBD2 (5 bases). This receptor was identified in an adult who was a healthcare worker with PCR-confirmed SARS-CoV-2 infection or an uninfected control (not recorded which). CDR3 sequence reads: CASSPRDSSDTQYF. The CDR3 DNA sequence: TGTGCCAGCAGTCCACGGGATAGTTCAGATACGCAGTATTTT.